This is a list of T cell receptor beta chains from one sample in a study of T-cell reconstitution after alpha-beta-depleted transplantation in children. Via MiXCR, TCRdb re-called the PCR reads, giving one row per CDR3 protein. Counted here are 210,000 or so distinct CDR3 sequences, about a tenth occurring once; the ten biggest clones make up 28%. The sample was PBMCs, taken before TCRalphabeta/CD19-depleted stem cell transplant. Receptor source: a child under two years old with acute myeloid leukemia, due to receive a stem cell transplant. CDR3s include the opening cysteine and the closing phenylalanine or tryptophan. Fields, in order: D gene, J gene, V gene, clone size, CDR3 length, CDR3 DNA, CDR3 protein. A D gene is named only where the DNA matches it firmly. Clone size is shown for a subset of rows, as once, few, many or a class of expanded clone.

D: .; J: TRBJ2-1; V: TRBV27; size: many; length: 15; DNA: TGTGCCAGCAGTCCCCTAGCTCCGTTCAACAATGAGCAGTTCTTC; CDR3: CASSPLAPFNNEQFF
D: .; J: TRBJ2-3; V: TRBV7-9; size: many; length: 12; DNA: TGTGCCAGCAGGCGTAGCACAGATACGCAGTATTTT; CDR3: CASRRSTDTQYF
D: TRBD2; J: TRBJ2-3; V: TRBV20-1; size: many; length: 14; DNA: TGCAGTGCCCAAAGCCTAGCGGGTGAAGATACGCAGTATTTT; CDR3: CSAQSLAGEDTQYF
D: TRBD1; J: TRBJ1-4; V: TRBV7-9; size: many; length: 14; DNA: TGTGCCAGCAGCTTGGGACAGGGGAGAGAAAAACTGTTTTTT; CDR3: CASSLGQGREKLFF
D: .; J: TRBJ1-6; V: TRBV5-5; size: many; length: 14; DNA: TGTGCCAGCAGCCCCCGGGGCCAAAATTCACCCCTCCACTTT; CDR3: CASSPRGQNSPLHF
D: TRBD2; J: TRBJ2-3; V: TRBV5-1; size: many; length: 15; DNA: TGCGCCAGCATCGGACTAGCGGGAGGGCCAGATACGCAGTATTTT; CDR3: CASIGLAGGPDTQYF
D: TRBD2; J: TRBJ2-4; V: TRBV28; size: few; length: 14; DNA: TGTGCCAGCAGGACTAGCGGGAGCTTAAACATTCAGTACTTC; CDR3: CASRTSGSLNIQYF
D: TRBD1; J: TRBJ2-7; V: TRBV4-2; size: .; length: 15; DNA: TGTGCCAGCAGCCAAGGACAGGGGGTATCCTACGAGCAGTACTTC; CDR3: CASSQGQGVSYEQYF
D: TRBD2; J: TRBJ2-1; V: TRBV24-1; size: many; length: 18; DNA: TGTGCCACCAGTGATTTTGGCACCGGGACTAGAGGGTCTGAGGAGCAGTTCTTC; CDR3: CATSDFGTGTRGSEEQFF
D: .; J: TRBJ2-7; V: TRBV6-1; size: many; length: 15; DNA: TGTGCCAGCAAGAACCGGAGGGAACGGGCTGGCGAGCAGTACTTC; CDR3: CASKNRRERAGEQYF
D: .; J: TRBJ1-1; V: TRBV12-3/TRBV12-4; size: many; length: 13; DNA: TGTGCCAGCAGTTTTTCATTGAACACTGAAGCTTTCTTT; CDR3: CASSFSLNTEAFF
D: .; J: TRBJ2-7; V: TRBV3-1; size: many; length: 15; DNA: TGTGCCAGCAGCCCAAGTCGGGGTAAATCCTACGAGCAGTACTTC; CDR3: CASSPSRGKSYEQYF
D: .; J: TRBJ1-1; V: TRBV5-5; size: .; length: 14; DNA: TGTGCCAGCAGCCCCTGGGGGGGCGACACTGAAGCTTTCTTT; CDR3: CASSPWGGDTEAFF
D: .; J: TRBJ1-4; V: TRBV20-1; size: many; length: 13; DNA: TGCAGTGCTACCCCAGGGTTCAGGGAAAAACTGTTTTTT; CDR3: CSATPGFREKLFF
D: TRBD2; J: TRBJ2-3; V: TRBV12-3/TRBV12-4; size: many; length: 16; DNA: TGTGCCAGCACCCGGGCTAGCGGGAGAAGCACAGATACGCAGTATTTT; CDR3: CASTRASGRSTDTQYF
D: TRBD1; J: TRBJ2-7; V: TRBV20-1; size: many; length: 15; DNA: TGCAGTGCTAGCGGCGGGAACAGGGGGATTTACGAGCAGTACTTC; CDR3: CSASGGNRGIYEQYF
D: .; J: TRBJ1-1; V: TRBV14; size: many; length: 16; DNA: TGTGCCAGCAGCCAAATTTCCATCACCTCGAACACTGAAGCTTTCTTT; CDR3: CASSQISITSNTEAFF
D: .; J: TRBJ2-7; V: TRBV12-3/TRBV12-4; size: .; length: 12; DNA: TGTGCCAGCACCATGGGGAGTTACGAGCAGTACTTC; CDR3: CASTMGSYEQYF
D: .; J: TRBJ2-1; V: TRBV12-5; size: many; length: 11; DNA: TGTGCTAGTTTGGATAGAGAGGAGCAGTTCTTC; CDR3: CASLDREEQFF
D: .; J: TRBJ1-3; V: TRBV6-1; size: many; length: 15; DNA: TGTGCCAGCAGCGCCCGGGACGGCTCTGGAAACACCATATATTTT; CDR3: CASSARDGSGNTIYF
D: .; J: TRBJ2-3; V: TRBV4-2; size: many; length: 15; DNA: TGTGCCAGCAGCCAAGATCGCATGGGCACAGATACGCAGTATTTT; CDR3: CASSQDRMGTDTQYF
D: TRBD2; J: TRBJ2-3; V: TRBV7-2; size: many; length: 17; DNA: TGTGCCAGCAGCTTAGCGGGGACTAGCCTAAGCACAGATACGCAGTATTTT; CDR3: CASSLAGTSLSTDTQYF
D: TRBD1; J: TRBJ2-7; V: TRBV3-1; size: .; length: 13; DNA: TGTGCCAGCAGCCAAGGGACAGGGCGCGAGCAGTACTTC; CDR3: CASSQGTGREQYF
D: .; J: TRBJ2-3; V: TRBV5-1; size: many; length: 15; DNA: TGCGCCAGCAGCTTCGGGACAAAAAGCACAGATACGCAGTATTTT; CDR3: CASSFGTKSTDTQYF
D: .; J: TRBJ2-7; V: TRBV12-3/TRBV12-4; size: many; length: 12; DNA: TGTGCCAGCACCCAGGGCGGGAACGAGCAGTACTTC; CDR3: CASTQGGNEQYF
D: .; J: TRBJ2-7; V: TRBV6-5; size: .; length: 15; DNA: TGTGCCAGCAGTTACAGCCCCACACGCGACGATGAGCAGTACTTC; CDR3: CASSYSPTRDDEQYF
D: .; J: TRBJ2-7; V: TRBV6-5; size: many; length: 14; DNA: TGTGCCAGCAGTTACGGGCGGGCACCCTACGAGCAGTACTTC; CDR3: CASSYGRAPYEQYF
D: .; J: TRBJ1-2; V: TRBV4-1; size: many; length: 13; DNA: TGCGCCAGCAGCCCGCAAATACTAGACCTCTACACCTTC; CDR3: CASSPQILDLYTF
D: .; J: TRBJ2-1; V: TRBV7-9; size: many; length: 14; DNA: TGTGCCAGCAGCCCAGACAGGATCTCGACTGAGCAGTTCTTC; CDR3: CASSPDRISTEQFF
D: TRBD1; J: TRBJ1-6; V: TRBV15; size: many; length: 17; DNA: TGTGCCACCAGCAGAGATCGGGGACAGGATTACAATTCACCCCTCCACTTT; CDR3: CATSRDRGQDYNSPLHF
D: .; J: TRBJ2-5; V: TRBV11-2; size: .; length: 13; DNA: TGTGCCAGCAGCGCAAGAGGAGGTTTAGGCCAGTACTTC; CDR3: CASSARGGLGQYF
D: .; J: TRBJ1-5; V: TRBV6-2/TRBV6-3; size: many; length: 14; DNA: TGTGCCAGCAGTTCGACGGCATTGAATCAGCCCCAGCATTTT; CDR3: CASSSTALNQPQHF
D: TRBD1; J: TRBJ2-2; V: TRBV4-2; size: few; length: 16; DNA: TGTGCCATCAGCCGAGGGACAGGGGCGAACACCGGGGAGCTGTTTTTT; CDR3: CAISRGTGANTGELFF
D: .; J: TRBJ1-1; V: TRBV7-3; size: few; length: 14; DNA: TGTGCCAGCAGACCCGGGCAGGGTGGCACTGAAGCTTTCTTT; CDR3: CASRPGQGGTEAFF
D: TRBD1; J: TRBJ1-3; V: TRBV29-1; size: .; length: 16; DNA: TGCAGCGTTTCCCGCCTGGGAGGACAGGCGGACAACACCATATATTTC; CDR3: CSVSRLGGQADNTIYF
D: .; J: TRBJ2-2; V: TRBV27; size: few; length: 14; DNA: TGTGCCAGCAGTTCAAGAACGAACACCGGGGAGCTGTTTTTT; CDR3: CASSSRTNTGELFF
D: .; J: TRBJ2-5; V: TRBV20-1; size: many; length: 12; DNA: TGCAGTGCCACCCCCCGGAGGGAGACCCAGTACTTC; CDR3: CSATPRRETQYF
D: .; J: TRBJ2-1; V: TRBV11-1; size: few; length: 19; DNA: TGTGCCAGCAGCTTATCGAGTAAACCTGCGGGCAGCCCCTACAATGAGCAGTTCTTC; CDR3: CASSLSSKPAGSPYNEQFF
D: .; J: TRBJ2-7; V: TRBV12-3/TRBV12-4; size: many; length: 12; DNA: TGTGCCAGCAGTTTGGGGTCCTACGAGCAGTACTTC; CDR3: CASSLGSYEQYF
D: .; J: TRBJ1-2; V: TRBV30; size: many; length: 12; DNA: TGTGCCTGGAATGGACGCGGAGCCGGCTACACCTTC; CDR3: CAWNGRGAGYTF
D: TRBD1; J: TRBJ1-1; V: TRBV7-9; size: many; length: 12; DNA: TGTGCCAGCAGCCCGGACAGGGACAAAGCTTTCTTT; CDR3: CASSPDRDKAFF
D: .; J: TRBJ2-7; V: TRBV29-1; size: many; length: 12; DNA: TGCAGCGTTGAAGATTGGCGATACGAGCAGTACTTC; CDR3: CSVEDWRYEQYF
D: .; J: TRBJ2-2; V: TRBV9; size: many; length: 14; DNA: TGTGCCAGCAGCGTAGGAATAAACACCGGGGAGCTGTTTTTT; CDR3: CASSVGINTGELFF
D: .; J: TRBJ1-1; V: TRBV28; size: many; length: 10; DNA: TGTGCCAGCAGCTCCACTGAAGCTTTCTTT; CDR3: CASSSTEAFF